This TCR beta chain was recovered during a study of blood T cell repertoires in COVID-19. Study summary: Samples came from the United States, Italy and Spain, spanning acute and convalescent COVID-19. T cells, B-cell-depleted T cells, or PBMCs supplied cDNA or gDNA.

As originally analysed: By means of reference gene primer amplification, nucleated cell counts were estimated. The table came from immunoSEQ multiplex PCR; TCRdb's copy has only in-frame clones and leaves some out. Clonal size and the V and J genes are those of that table, whereas D and trimming came from the DNA. Among approximately 7,800 clones listed, approximately 85% were seen once. This CDR3 comprises 14 residues. With V trimmed by 2 bases and J by 5 bases, 3 bases remained unmatched. Germline CDR1 SGHRS, CDR2 YFSETQ. The chain joins TRBV5-1 to TRBJ1-1, with TRBD1 matching 10 bases. The sample taken for sequencing was peripheral blood. This receptor was identified in a woman between 55 and 75 years old with active COVID-19. CDR3 DNA: TGCGCCAGCAGCTTTGACAGGGGGCGGACTGAAGCTTTCTTT. Translation gives CASSFDRGRTEAFF.